One sample yielded the 32 T cell receptor beta chains listed below, sequenced in a study of PD-1 blockade in classical Hodgkin lymphoma. Only in-frame clones appear in the TCRdb table, and some are missing; sequencing was by immunoSEQ multiplex PCR. This table has roughly 38,000 clones, around 86% appearing once. Every single patient, without exception, relapsed after autologous stem cell transplantation, and brentuximab vedotin exposure varied. Source: peripheral blood mononuclear cells (PBMCs), taken before the second cycle of nivolumab. The origin of the receptors is a human donor with classical Hodgkin lymphoma.

The genes are TRBV4-1 and TRBJ1-5, with D unclear. V lost 0 bases and J lost 0, with 6 bases in between. Germline loops: CDR1 MGHRA, CDR2 YSYEKL. The CDR3 is 15 amino acids. CDR3 amino acids: CASSQDSDSNQPQHF. CDR3 bases: TGCGCCAGCAGCCAAGATAGCGATAGCAATCAGCCCCAGCATTTT.

The chain recombines TRBV27 with TRBJ2-7; 9 bases are shared with TRBD2. Losses at the gene ends were 6 bases for V and 5 bases for J; bases not matched to a gene: 8. Germline lookup yields CDR1 MNHEY and CDR2 SMNVEV (reference sequence). This CDR3 region has 14 residues. The CDR3 DNA follows: TGTGCCAGCAGCACTTTGGCGGGAGGGGACGAGCAGTACTTC. Protein product: CASSTLAGGDEQYF.

The chain uses TRBV4-2 and TRBJ1-2, with D maybe TRBD1 (5 bases). CDR1 LGHNA and CDR2 YNFKEQ come from the germline V gene. This CDR3 comprises 19 residues. V shed 0 bases and J shed 1 base, with 21 bases lying between them. The CDR3 region is CASSQDGTGLLRGNYGYTF. Here the CDR3 DNA reads TGTGCCAGCAGCCAAGATGGGACCGGGCTTTTAAGGGGTAACTATGGCTACACCTTC.

The gene calls are TRBV6-5 and TRBJ2-3, with TRBD2 matching 7 bases. Germline V gives CDR1 MNHEY, CDR2 SVGAGI. V gave up 5 bases and J gave up 0 bases; unmatched junction bases: 2. CDR3 size: 14 residues. As DNA, the CDR3 is TGTGCCAGCAGTCCGGGACTAAGCACAGATACGCAGTATTTT. Its protein is CASSPGLSTDTQYF.

The chain combines TRBV28 with TRBJ2-3; D tentatively fits TRBD1 or TRBD2 (5 bases each). CDR3 length equals 16 residues. In germline, CDR1 is MDHEN, CDR2 SYDVKM. V gave up 3 bases and J gave up 0 bases, with 13 bases separating them. The CDR3 protein is CASSFFWDRSTDTQYF. CDR3 DNA: TGTGCCAGCAGTTTTTTTTGGGACCGAAGCACAGATACGCAGTATTTT.

The genes are TRBV4-1 and TRBJ2-3; weak D call: TRBD2 (5 bases). Trimming took off 5 bases at V and 1 base at J, with 16 bases between the two ends. From germline, CDR1 is MGHRA and CDR2 YSYEKL. The CDR3 runs 16 residues. The CDR3 reads CASSSEGQQRTDTQYF. DNA for the CDR3: TGCGCCAGCAGCTCCGAGGGCCAGCAGCGCACAGATACGCAGTATTTT.

In its sample, this clone was seen once. The rearrangement links TRBV5-1 to TRBJ2-3, with D uncertain. The CDR3 extends over 14 amino acids. Germline V gives CDR1 SGHRS, CDR2 YFSETQ. Between the trimmed V and J ends, which lost 2 bases and 6 bases, there was a span of 13 bases. The CDR3 coding sequence is TGCGCCAGCAGCTTTCTAGGTTTACGGGATACGCAGTATTTT. Translated, it gives CASSFLGLRDTQYF.

This rearrangement joins TRBV19 to TRBJ1-5; D possibly corresponds to TRBD1 (6 bases). Germline lookup yields CDR1 LNHDA and CDR2 SQIVND (reference sequence). The CDR3 has 16 amino acids. The germline V and J ends were trimmed by 4 bases and 5 bases, with 18 bases remaining between them. CDR3 residues: CASSTLLGGAHQPQHF. The CDR3 region has the DNA TGTGCCAGTAGTACACTCCTCGGGGGGGCACATCAGCCCCAGCATTTT.

This clone was seen a single time. The chain carries TRBV4-1 and TRBJ2-3; 16 nucleotides line up with TRBD2. The CDR3 has 21 amino acids. Trimming at V came to 0 bases and at J to 5 bases, leaving 14 bases not matched to a gene. Germline V lookup: CDR1 MGHRA, CDR2 YSYEKL. The CDR3 reads CASSQDKMGLAGGLWLDTQYF. CDR3 in DNA: TGCGCCAGCAGCCAAGATAAGATGGGACTAGCGGGGGGGCTGTGGTTAGATACGCAGTATTTT.

A few counts support this clone. This chain links TRBV5-1 with TRBJ2-4; D assignment may be TRBD1 or TRBD2 (6 bases each). V shed 0 bases and J shed 7 bases, with 14 bases lying between them. Germline V CDR1 and CDR2: SGHRS, YFSETQ. CDR3 length equals 15 residues. CDR3 sequence reads: CASSLDGGPGNIQYF. The CDR3 DNA reads TGCGCCAGCAGCTTGGATGGGGGGCCGGGGAACATTCAGTACTTC.

V usage is TRBV5-6 and J usage is TRBJ2-5, with TRBD2 matching 10 bases. V was clipped by 2 bases and J by 0 bases; unmatched bases: 7. This CDR3 contains 17 residues. Germline V gives CDR1 SGHDT, CDR2 YYEEEE. CDR3 sequence (DNA): TGTGCCAGCAGCTTCGTGCTAGCGGGAGATCACCAAGAGACCCAGTACTTC. This sequence encodes CASSFVLAGDHQETQYF.

This chain connects TRBV27 to TRBJ1-5; D is perhaps TRBD1 (6 bases). The CDR3 is 15 residues long. The germline V and J ends were trimmed by 2 bases and 4 bases, with 12 bases remaining between them. Germline V gives CDR1 MNHEY, CDR2 SMNVEV (reference sequence). The CDR3 spells CASSLAPGANQPQHF. DNA for the CDR3: TGTGCCAGCAGTTTAGCTCCAGGGGCGAATCAGCCCCAGCATTTT.

J is TRBJ1-3 and V is TRBV5-8, with TRBD1 matching over 7 bases. Germline loops: CDR1 SGHTS, CDR2 YDEGEE. The CDR3 totals 14 residues. Losses at the gene ends were 3 bases for V and 3 bases for J; bases not matched to a gene: 3. CDR3 sequence (DNA): TGTGCCAGCAGCTCCGGGACAGTTGGAAACACCATATATTTT. Its translation is CASSSGTVGNTIYF.

J is TRBJ1-1 and V is TRBV30; 11 nucleotides line up with TRBD1. The germline V gene encodes CDR1 GTSNPN and CDR2 SVGIG (reference sequence). The CDR3 contains 14 residues. The junction had 13 bases not matched to a gene; V was cut back by 5 bases and J by 11 bases. In DNA form, the CDR3 reads TGTGCCTGGGCCTCCGGACAGGGGGCGTGGGTGGCTTTCTTT. Translated, it gives CAWASGQGAWVAFF.

The chain combines TRBV5-1 with TRBJ2-7; D is possibly TRBD1 or TRBD2 (6 bases each). The CDR3 sequence is 15 residues long. Germline V gene data show CDR1 as SGHRS and CDR2 as YFSETQ. V was shortened by 6 bases and J by 2 bases, with 18 bases between the two germline ends. The CDR3 is CASTLASGGAYEQYF. For the CDR3, the DNA is TGCGCCAGCACCCTAGCCTCCGGGGGCGCCTACGAGCAGTACTTC.

J is TRBJ2-5 and V is TRBV2, with D possibly matching TRBD1 (6 bases). Germline CDR1 is SNHLY and CDR2 is FYNNEI. The CDR3 extends over 12 amino acids. The V end lost 5 bases, the J end lost 5 bases, and 9 bases lay between the germline ends. The CDR3 loop reads CASSYRVETQYF. The CDR3 coding sequence is TGTGCCAGCAGTTACAGGGTTGAGACCCAGTACTTC.

The chain is built from TRBV6-5 and TRBJ1-2, with 11 bases that match TRBD1. This CDR3 spans 14 amino acids. The V gene end was trimmed by 6 bases and the J gene end by 7 bases; junction bases not matched to a gene: 7. The germline gives CDR1 MNHEY, CDR2 SVGAGI. CDR3 residues: CASRPPGQGVGYTF. The CDR3 coding sequence is TGTGCCAGCAGGCCCCCGGGACAGGGGGTTGGCTACACCTTC.

With respect to this clone: Other DNA sequences within the sample encode an identical CDR3. This chain joins TRBV28 and TRBJ1-3; D remains unclear. The V end was cut by 4 bases, the J end by 4 bases, with 8 bases between. Per the germline V gene, CDR1 is MDHEN and CDR2 is SYDVKM. CDR3 length equals 13 residues. In DNA form, the CDR3 reads TGTGCCAGCAGTTCCAGGAGCGGAAACACCATATATTTT. It is translated as CASSSRSGNTIYF.

This clone was counted once. The chain combines TRBV28 with TRBJ2-5; 10 bases fit TRBD2. Gene TRBJ2-7 matches the end of the DNA better, so the J call may be wrong. The CDR3 is 17 residues long. Germline values: CDR1 MDHEN, CDR2 SYDVKM. CDR3 loop: CASSLEYGLADNYEQYF. The DNA for the CDR3 is TGTGCCAGCAGTTTAGAGTATGGACTAGCGGATAACTACGAGCAGTACTTC.

V and J are TRBV28 and TRBJ2-6; no definite D call. Germline loops: CDR1 MDHEN, CDR2 SYDVKM. Trimming cost V 5 bases and J 2 bases, with 13 bases left between them. There are 16 residues in the CDR3. CDR3 nucleotide sequence: TGTGCCAGCAGTGCATTAGGAGTAACTGGGGCCAACGTCCTGACTTTC. Translating gives CASSALGVTGANVLTF.

The chain has TRBV7-2 and TRBJ1-4; 10 bases are shared with TRBD1. The CDR3 is 18 amino acids. V lost 4 bases and J lost 5; bases outside the gene matches: 13. CDR1 SGHTA and CDR2 FQGNSA come from the germline V gene. The CDR3 coding sequence is TGTGCCAGCAGCTCCGGACAGGGGGGTCATCGGTCGAATGAAAAACTGTTTTTT. Protein product: CASSSGQGGHRSNEKLFF.

V and J are TRBV5-1 and TRBJ1-4, with D maybe TRBD1 (5 bases). Germline V lookup: CDR1 SGHRS, CDR2 YFSETQ. The CDR3 covers 13 residues. Trimming cost V 0 bases and J 8 bases, with 8 bases left between them. CDR3 loop: CASSLGGNEKLFF. The CDR3 nucleotides are TGCGCCAGCAGCTTGGGGGGGAACGAAAAACTGTTTTTT. Supplemented by reference TRBV5-1 and TRBJ1-4, the full variable domain reads KAGVTQTPRYLIKTRGQQVTLSCSPISGHRSVSWYQQTPGQGLQFLFEYFSETQRNKGNFPGRFSGRQFSNSRSEMNVSTLELGDSALYLCASSLGGNEKLFFGSGTQLSVL.

The CDR3 nucleotides read TGTGCCAGCAGTTTAACAGGGGAAGGAGGCTACACCTTC. This sequence encodes CASSLTGEGGYTF. J is TRBJ1-2 and V is TRBV27; 7 bases line up with TRBD1. CDR3 length equals 13 residues. Germline CDR1 and CDR2: MNHEY and SMNVEV (reference sequence). V trimming: 2 bases; J trimming: 8 bases; junction bases outside the gene matches: 5.

This chain uses TRBV2 with TRBJ2-1, with TRBD2 matching over 8 bases. The CDR3 is 14 amino acids. V was pared by 4 bases and J by 3 bases, with 2 bases of the junction left unmatched. Germline V gene sequence: CDR1 SNHLY, CDR2 FYNNEI. The CDR3 reads CASSGRGVYNEQFF. The CDR3 bases are TGTGCCAGCAGTGGGCGGGGGGTCTACAATGAGCAGTTCTTC.

V and J are TRBV5-1 and TRBJ2-7; TRBD1 is a possible D gene (6 bases). V lost 1 base and J lost 7, with 15 bases in between. Germline assignment: CDR1 SGHRS and CDR2 YFSETQ. The CDR3 runs to 14 residues. CDR3: CASSLTPGVGEQYF. The CDR3 bases are TGCGCCAGCAGCTTGACTCCAGGGGTGGGTGAGCAGTACTTC.

The chain recombines TRBV7-2 with TRBJ2-7; the D gene is possibly TRBD2 (5 bases). The CDR3 is 15 amino acids. The V gene lost 2 bases and the J gene lost 2 bases, with 13 bases spanning the gap. CDR1 is SGHTA, CDR2 FQGNSA, per germline. The CDR3 DNA is TGTGCCAGCAGCTTATATGAGGGCGGCCCCTACGAGCAGTACTTC. This translates into CASSLYEGGPYEQYF.

The CDR3 nucleotides read TGTGCCAGCAGACCGGGGGCCAGTACAGATACGCAGTATTTT. It yields the protein CASRPGASTDTQYF. V gene TRBV6-6 combines with J gene TRBJ2-3; the D call may be TRBD1 or TRBD2 (6 bases each). V lost 6 bases and J lost 3, with 13 bases in between. Germline CDR1 MNHNY, CDR2 SVGAGI (reference sequence). The CDR3 spans 14 residues.

The table lists this clone with a few counts. The V gene is TRBV28, the J gene TRBJ2-3; 10 bases align to TRBD2. The germline CDR1 and CDR2 sequences are MDHEN and SYDVKM. The CDR3 sequence is 15 residues long. V lost 6 bases and J lost 5; bases outside the gene matches: 8. The CDR3 DNA is TGTGCCAGCAGGTCTAGCGGGGGTCGGGTAGATACGCAGTATTTT. It yields the protein CASRSSGGRVDTQYF. The full variable domain, with the rest looked up from reference TRBV28 and TRBJ2-3, is DVKVTQSSRYLVKRTGEKVFLECVQDMDHENMFWYRQDPGLGLRLIYFSYDVKMKEKGDIPEGYSVSREKKERFSLILESASTNQTSMYLCASRSSGGRVDTQYFGPGTRLTVL.

The chain employs TRBV21-1 and TRBJ1-6. TRBV21-1 is a listed pseudogene. The CDR3 consists of 18 residues. The DNA of the CDR3 is TGTGCCAGCAGGTCTAAGGTAGCTACACATACACATAATTCACCCCTCCACTTT. Its translation: CASRSKVATHTHNSPLHF.

CDR3 loop: CASSEAGGVSDTQYF. The CDR3 bases are TGTGCCAGTAGTGAGGCAGGGGGCGTGTCAGATACGCAGTATTTT. The chain uses TRBV19 and TRBJ2-3; 8 bases align to TRBD1. The CDR3 is 15 residues long. CDR1 is LNHDA, CDR2 SQIVND, per germline (reference sequence). Trimming removed 5 bases from V and 4 bases from J; junction bases left unmatched: 8.

This clone has just one count. Relative to the germline gene, one junction end is altered; a read error may explain this. The chain joins TRBV14 to TRBJ2-3; D unresolved. Germline V CDR1 and CDR2: SGHDN, FVKESK. This CDR3 region has 12 residues. The CDR3 DNA reads TGTGCCAGCAGCCAAGATGGACCAAAATACCATTTT. It yields the protein CASSQDGPKYHF.

The V call is TRBV9, the J call TRBJ2-5, with unresolved D. CDR3 length: 16 residues. V gave up 1 base and J gave up 1 base, with 14 bases separating them. Germline-derived CDR1 and CDR2 are SGDLS and YYNGEE. In DNA, the CDR3 is TGTGCCAGCAGCGTAACTGGTCGGGCGGTCCAAGAGACCCAGTACTTC. Translation: CASSVTGRAVQETQYF.